This T cell receptor beta chain was retrieved from a study of response to subunit inactivated influenza vaccine (dated by TCRdb to 2016 to 2019). Background for the entire study: The study used deep quantitative T cell receptor repertoire profiling to track responses to a trivalent subunit inactivated influenza vaccine.

The library was generated by RT-PCR. The instrument was an Illumina HiSeq 2500. Using fastp at Q25 and MiXCR, TCRdb reprocessed the public reads and kept productive beta chains. Every entry covers one CDR3 protein and lists the most common genes and DNA from its rows. This sample is represented by 450,000 to 600,000 distinct CDR3 sequences; approximately 7.3% of them were singletons. The biggest ten clones account for about an eighth of the sample. On the study overall, not on this receptor specifically: The authors suggested that each seasonal influenza vaccination may recruit only a limited number of new T cells.

This clonotype was seen only a few times. What this receptor recognizes is not known. Qualities for individual bases were not recorded, and no much larger clone is one base off. This clonotype was sampled from a man in his fifties or sixties who received an inactivated influenza vaccine. Donor details come from another sample of the same person, matched by shared clones. This sample comprised PBMCs from blood, obtained around 25 months after vaccination.

The DNA is TGCAGTAGACTAGCGGGCTACACAGATACGCAGTATTTT. It codes for CSRLAGYTDTQYF. The chain is encoded by TRBV20-1 joined to TRBJ2-3; 10 of the junction bases match TRBD2. Based on the germline V gene (reference sequence), the CDR1 and CDR2 sequences are DFQATT and SNEGSKA. The germline V and J ends show losses of 8 bases and 2 bases respectively, and no gene match explains 4 bases of the junction. The cysteine opens and the phenylalanine closes a CDR3 of 13 amino acids. Only CDR3 DNA is held: 39 bases, read in frame from base 1.